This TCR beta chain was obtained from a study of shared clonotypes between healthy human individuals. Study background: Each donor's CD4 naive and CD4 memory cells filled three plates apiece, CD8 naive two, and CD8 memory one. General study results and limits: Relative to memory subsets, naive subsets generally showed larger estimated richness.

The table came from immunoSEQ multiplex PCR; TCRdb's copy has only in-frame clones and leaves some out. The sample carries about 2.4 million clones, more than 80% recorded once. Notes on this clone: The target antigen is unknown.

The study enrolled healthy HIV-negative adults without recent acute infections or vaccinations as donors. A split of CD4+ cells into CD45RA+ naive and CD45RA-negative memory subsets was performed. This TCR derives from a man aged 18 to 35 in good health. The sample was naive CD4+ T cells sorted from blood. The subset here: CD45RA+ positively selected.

In DNA form, the CDR3 reads TGTGCCAGCAGTTCACTAATCGGGAGCGGGGCCAACGTCCTGACTTTC. Encoded protein: CASSSLIGSGANVLTF. This chain uses TRBV6-5 with TRBJ2-6, with D tentatively TRBD2 (6 bases). The CDR3 consists of 16 residues. Deletions cut 4 bases from V and 4 bases from J, with 14 bases between. Germline assignment: CDR1 MNHEY and CDR2 SVGAGI.